A selection of T cell receptor beta chains follows, all from one sample in a study of OX40 agonist ivuxolimab in advanced cancers. Clones were sequenced by immunoSEQ multiplex PCR, and TCRdb holds only the in-frame ones, with some missing. This sample has roughly 18,000 clones; roughly 78% occur once, and the top ten carry 2.4%. Sequenced material: CD4+ or CD8+ T cells sorted from blood, taken in a trial of the OX40 agonist ivuxolimab. The receptors shown here come from an adult with an advanced solid tumor such as melanoma, head and neck, liver or kidney cancer. CDR3s include the opening cysteine and the closing phenylalanine or tryptophan. A D gene is named only where the DNA matches it firmly. Clone size, where shown, is once, few, many, or a class for clones that have expanded.

cdr3_aa: CASRPPQTGAYNEKLLF; cdr3_nt: TGTGCCAGCAGACCACCTCAGACAGGGGCCTATAATGAAAAACTGCTTTTT; cdr3_length: 17; d_call: TRBD1; v_call: TRBV27; clone_size: NA; j_call: TRBJ1-4
cdr3_aa: CASSKALELRGGDTNEQFF; cdr3_nt: TGTGCCAGCAGCAAAGCGCTGGAATTGCGCGGGGGAGACACCAATGAGCAGTTCTTC; cdr3_length: 19; d_call: NA; v_call: TRBV21-1; clone_size: NA; j_call: TRBJ2-1
cdr3_aa: CASSPQRGGYTF; cdr3_nt: TGTGCCAGCAGTCCTCAGAGGGGAGGCTACACCTTC; cdr3_length: 12; d_call: NA; v_call: TRBV28; clone_size: once; j_call: TRBJ1-2
cdr3_aa: CASSQDAGGVNEKLFF; cdr3_nt: TGTGCCAGCAGCCAAGATGCGGGGGGGGTTAATGAAAAACTGTTTTTT; cdr3_length: 16; d_call: NA; v_call: TRBV4-2; clone_size: NA; j_call: TRBJ1-4
cdr3_aa: CASSQDVQELFF; cdr3_nt: TGCGCCAGCAGCCAAGATGTCCAGGAACTGTTCTTC; cdr3_length: 12; d_call: NA; v_call: TRBV4-1; clone_size: NA; j_call: TRBJ2-7
cdr3_aa: CATSRSSGGTYEQYF; cdr3_nt: TGTGCCACCTCAAGGTCGAGCGGGGGGACCTACGAGCAGTACTTC; cdr3_length: 15; d_call: TRBD2; v_call: TRBV6-5; clone_size: NA; j_call: TRBJ2-7
cdr3_aa: CASSPRTATGELFF; cdr3_nt: TGTGCCAGCAGCCCTAGGACAGCAACCGGGGAGCTGTTTTTT; cdr3_length: 14; d_call: NA; v_call: TRBV7-3; clone_size: NA; j_call: TRBJ2-2
cdr3_aa: CASSSGGNTEAFF; cdr3_nt: TGTGCCAGCAGCTCGGGGGGAAACACTGAAGCTTTCTTT; cdr3_length: 13; d_call: NA; v_call: TRBV7-3; clone_size: NA; j_call: TRBJ1-1
cdr3_aa: CAWTREVNSPLHF; cdr3_nt: TGTGCCTGGACTCGGGAGGTTAATTCACCCCTCCACTTT; cdr3_length: 13; d_call: NA; v_call: TRBV30; clone_size: NA; j_call: TRBJ1-6
cdr3_aa: CATSISGPGNTIYF; cdr3_nt: TGTGCCACCAGCATTTCGGGCCCTGGAAACACCATATATTTT; cdr3_length: 14; d_call: NA; v_call: TRBV15; clone_size: NA; j_call: TRBJ1-3
cdr3_aa: CASSPGPVADTQYF; cdr3_nt: TGTGCCAGTAGTCCGGGACCTGTCGCAGATACGCAGTATTTT; cdr3_length: 14; d_call: NA; v_call: TRBV19; clone_size: few; j_call: TRBJ2-3
cdr3_aa: CASSQDGLGNYEQYF; cdr3_nt: TGTGCCAGCAGCCAGGATGGACTAGGGAACTACGAGCAGTACTTC; cdr3_length: 15; d_call: TRBD2; v_call: TRBV28; clone_size: NA; j_call: TRBJ2-7
cdr3_aa: CASRTTGTSEETQYF; cdr3_nt: TGTGCCAGCAGAACAACCGGGACTAGCGAAGAGACCCAGTACTTC; cdr3_length: 15; d_call: TRBD2; v_call: TRBV5-4; clone_size: NA; j_call: TRBJ2-5
cdr3_aa: CASRTGGQLAPSSYEQYF; cdr3_nt: TGCGCCAGCAGGACAGGGGGGCAACTAGCGCCCAGCTCCTACGAGCAGTACTTC; cdr3_length: 18; d_call: TRBD1; v_call: TRBV5-1; clone_size: few; j_call: TRBJ2-7
cdr3_aa: CASTLRAGLSYEQYF; cdr3_nt: TGTGCCAGCACGCTTAGAGCGGGTTTATCCTACGAGCAGTACTTC; cdr3_length: 15; d_call: NA; v_call: TRBV6-1; clone_size: NA; j_call: TRBJ2-7
cdr3_aa: CASSSRGALSYNEQFF; cdr3_nt: TGTGCCAGCAGCTCCAGAGGGGCCCTCTCCTACAATGAGCAGTTCTTC; cdr3_length: 16; d_call: NA; v_call: TRBV5-6; clone_size: NA; j_call: TRBJ2-1
cdr3_aa: CASTFYDEQYF; cdr3_nt: TGTGCCAGCACTTTTTACGACGAGCAGTACTTC; cdr3_length: 11; d_call: NA; v_call: TRBV28; clone_size: NA; j_call: TRBJ2-7
cdr3_aa: CASSPLGTSGNTIYF; cdr3_nt: TGTGCCAGCTCACCCCTTGGCACCTCTGGAAACACCATATATTTT; cdr3_length: 15; d_call: NA; v_call: TRBV18; clone_size: NA; j_call: TRBJ1-3
cdr3_aa: CASSLSGEEAFF; cdr3_nt: TGTGCCAGCAGCTTATCAGGGGAAGAAGCTTTCTTT; cdr3_length: 12; d_call: NA; v_call: TRBV7-2; clone_size: NA; j_call: TRBJ1-1
cdr3_aa: CASSPGQGAKNIQYF; cdr3_nt: TGTGCCAGCTCACCAGGACAGGGGGCCAAAAACATTCAGTACTTC; cdr3_length: 15; d_call: TRBD1; v_call: TRBV18; clone_size: NA; j_call: TRBJ2-4
cdr3_aa: CASSLTGGSYEQYF; cdr3_nt: TGTGCCAGCAGCTTGACAGGGGGAAGCTACGAGCAGTACTTC; cdr3_length: 14; d_call: TRBD1; v_call: TRBV7-2; clone_size: NA; j_call: TRBJ2-7
cdr3_aa: CASSPGFTGQNTDTQYF; cdr3_nt: TGTGCCAGCAGTCCTGGATTTACCGGACAGAACACAGATACGCAGTATTTT; cdr3_length: 17; d_call: NA; v_call: TRBV28; clone_size: NA; j_call: TRBJ2-3